This T cell receptor (beta chain) emerged from a study of cytomegalovirus exposure and HLA in healthy donors. V lost 10 bases and J lost 15; bases outside the gene matches: 16. Germline V gene data show CDR1 as SNHLY and CDR2 as FYNNEI. The CDR3 has 13 residues. The assay was immunoSEQ multiplex PCR, and TCRdb's table has in-frame clones only and misses some. This table has roughly 140,000 clones, almost 90% appearing once. On this clone itself: Its target is not known.

General study findings and limits: Reports credit the classifier with highly specific, highly sensitive diagnosis of cytomegalovirus status. In vitro work confirmed that three CMV-associated chains recognize CMV antigens. Many donors shared some public TCRs, even though most TCR sequences were rare. 150 or so TCR beta chains were listed as cytomegalovirus-associated.

This chain links TRBV2 with TRBJ2-1; 9 bases are shared with TRBD1. Sequenced material: PBMCs. The TCR originated in a woman younger than 35 in good health and CMV-seropositive. The CDR3 here is CATTPGDRDRAFF. CDR3 in DNA: TGTGCCACCACCCCCGGGGATCGGGACAGGGCGTTCTTC.